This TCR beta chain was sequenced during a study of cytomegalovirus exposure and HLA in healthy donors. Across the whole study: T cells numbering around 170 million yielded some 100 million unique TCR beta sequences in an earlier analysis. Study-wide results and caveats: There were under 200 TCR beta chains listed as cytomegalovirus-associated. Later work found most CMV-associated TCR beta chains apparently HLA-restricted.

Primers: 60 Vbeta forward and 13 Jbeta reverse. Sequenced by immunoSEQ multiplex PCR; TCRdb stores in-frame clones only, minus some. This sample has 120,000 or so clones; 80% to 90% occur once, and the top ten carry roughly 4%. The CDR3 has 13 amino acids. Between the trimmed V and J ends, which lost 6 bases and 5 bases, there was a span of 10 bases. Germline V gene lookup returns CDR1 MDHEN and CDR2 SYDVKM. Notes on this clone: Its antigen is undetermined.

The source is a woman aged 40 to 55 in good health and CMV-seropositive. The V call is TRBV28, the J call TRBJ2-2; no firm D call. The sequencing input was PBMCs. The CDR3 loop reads CASRWRATGELFF. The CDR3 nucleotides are TGTGCCAGCAGGTGGAGAGCGACCGGGGAGCTGTTTTTT.